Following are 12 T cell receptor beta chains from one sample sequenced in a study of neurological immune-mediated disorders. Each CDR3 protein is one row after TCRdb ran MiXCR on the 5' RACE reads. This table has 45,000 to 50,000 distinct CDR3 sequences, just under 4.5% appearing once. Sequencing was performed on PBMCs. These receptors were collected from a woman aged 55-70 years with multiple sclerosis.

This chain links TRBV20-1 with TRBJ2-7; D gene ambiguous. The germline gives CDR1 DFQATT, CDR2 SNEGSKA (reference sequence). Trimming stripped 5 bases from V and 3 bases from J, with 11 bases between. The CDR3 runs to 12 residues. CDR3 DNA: TGCAGTGCTCGTCGACATTTCTACGAGCAGTACGTC. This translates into CSARRHFYEQYV.

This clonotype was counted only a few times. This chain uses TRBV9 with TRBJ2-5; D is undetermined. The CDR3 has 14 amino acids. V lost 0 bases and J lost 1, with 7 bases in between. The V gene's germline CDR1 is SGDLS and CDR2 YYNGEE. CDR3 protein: CASSVGPFQETQYF. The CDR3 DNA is TGTGCCAGCAGCGTAGGCCCCTTCCAAGAGACCCAGTACTTC. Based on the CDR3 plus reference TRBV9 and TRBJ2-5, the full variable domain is DSGVTQTPKHLITATGQRVTLRCSPRSGDLSVYWYQQSLDQGLQFLIQYYNGEERAKGNILERFSAQQFPDLHSELNLSSLELGDSALYFCASSVGPFQETQYFGPGTRLLVL.

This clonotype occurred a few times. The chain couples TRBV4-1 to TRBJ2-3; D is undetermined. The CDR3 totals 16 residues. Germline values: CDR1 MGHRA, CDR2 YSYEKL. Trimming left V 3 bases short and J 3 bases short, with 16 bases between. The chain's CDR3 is CASSHAALETTDTQYF. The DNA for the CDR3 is TGCGCCAGCAGCCACGCCGCACTGGAGACGACAGATACGCAGTATTTT.

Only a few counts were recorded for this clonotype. CDR3 region: CASSQGGRLSWETQYF. The CDR3 coding sequence is TGTGCCAGCAGCCAAGGGGGGCGGCTTAGTTGGGAGACCCAGTACTTC. The rearrangement links TRBV27 to TRBJ2-5; D is possibly TRBD1 or TRBD2 (6 bases each). The V gene's germline CDR1 is MNHEY and CDR2 SMNVEV (reference sequence). The CDR3 has 16 residues. V shed 6 bases and J shed 5 bases, with 22 bases lying between them.

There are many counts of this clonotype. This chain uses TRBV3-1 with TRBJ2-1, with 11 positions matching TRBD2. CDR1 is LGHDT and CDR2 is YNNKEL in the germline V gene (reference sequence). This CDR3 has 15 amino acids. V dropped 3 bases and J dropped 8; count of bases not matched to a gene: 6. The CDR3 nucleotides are TGTGCCAGCAGCCAGGAGACTAGCGGGGATGATGAGCAGTTCTTC. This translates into CASSQETSGDDEQFF.

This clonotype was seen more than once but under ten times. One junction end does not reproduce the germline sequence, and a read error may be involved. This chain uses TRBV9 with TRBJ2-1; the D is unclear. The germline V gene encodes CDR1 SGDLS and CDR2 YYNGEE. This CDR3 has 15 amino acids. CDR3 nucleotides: TGTGCCAGCAGCGTAGGTCGGTGGAGTTACAATGAGCGGTTCTTC. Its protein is CASSVGRWSYNERFF.

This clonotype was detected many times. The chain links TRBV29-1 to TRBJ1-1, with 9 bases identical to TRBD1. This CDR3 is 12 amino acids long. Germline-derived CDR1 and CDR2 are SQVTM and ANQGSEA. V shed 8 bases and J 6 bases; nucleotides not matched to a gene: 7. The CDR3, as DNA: TGCAGCCTAGGACAGGGGAATGCTGAAGCTTTCTTT. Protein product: CSLGQGNAEAFF.

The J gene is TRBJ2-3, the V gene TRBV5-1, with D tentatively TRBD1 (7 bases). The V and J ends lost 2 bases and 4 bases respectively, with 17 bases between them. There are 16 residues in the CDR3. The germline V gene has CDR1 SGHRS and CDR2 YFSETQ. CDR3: CASSFLAGRGADTQYF. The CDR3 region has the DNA TGCGCCAGCAGCTTTTTGGCAGGCAGGGGGGCAGATACGCAGTATTTT.

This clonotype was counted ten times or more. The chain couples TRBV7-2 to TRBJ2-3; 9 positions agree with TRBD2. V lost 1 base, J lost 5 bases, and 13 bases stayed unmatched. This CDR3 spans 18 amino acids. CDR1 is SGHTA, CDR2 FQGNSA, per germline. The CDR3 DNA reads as TGTGCCAGCAGCTTAGGTCCACGGGCGGCTAGCGGGAAAGATACGCAGTATTTT. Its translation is CASSLGPRAASGKDTQYF.

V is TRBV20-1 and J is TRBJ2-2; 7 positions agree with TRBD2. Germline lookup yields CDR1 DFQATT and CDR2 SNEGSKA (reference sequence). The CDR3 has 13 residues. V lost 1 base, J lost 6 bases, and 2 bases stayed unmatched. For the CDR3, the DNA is TGCAGTGCTAGAGCGGGAGGTGCCGGGGAGCTGTTTTTT. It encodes CSARAGGAGELFF.

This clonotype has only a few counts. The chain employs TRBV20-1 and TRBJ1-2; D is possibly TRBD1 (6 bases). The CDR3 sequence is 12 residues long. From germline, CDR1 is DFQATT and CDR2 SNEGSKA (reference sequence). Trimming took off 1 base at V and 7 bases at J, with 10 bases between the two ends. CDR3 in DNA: TGCAGTGCTAGAGTCGACAGGCCTGGCTACACCTTC. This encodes CSARVDRPGYTF.

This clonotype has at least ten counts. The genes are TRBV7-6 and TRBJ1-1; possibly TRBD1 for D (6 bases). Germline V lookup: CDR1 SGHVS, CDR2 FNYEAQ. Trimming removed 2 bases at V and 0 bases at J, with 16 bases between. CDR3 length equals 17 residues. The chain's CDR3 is CASSLLGRGPLNTEAFF. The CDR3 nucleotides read TGTGCCAGCAGCTTACTTGGCAGGGGACCGTTGAACACTGAAGCTTTCTTT. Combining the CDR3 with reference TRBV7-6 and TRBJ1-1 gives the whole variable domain GAGVSQSPRYKVTKRGQDVALRCDPISGHVSLYWYRQALGQGPEFLTYFNYEAQQDKSGLPNDRFSAERPEGSISTLTIQRTEQRDSAMYRCASSLLGRGPLNTEAFFGQGTRLTVV.